Listed here are 8 T cell receptor beta chains from one sample, sequenced in a study of cytomegalovirus exposure and HLA in healthy donors (dated by TCRdb to the late 2010s). Library preparation used the immunoSEQ multiplex PCR assay. TCRdb stores this immuneACCESS table with in-frame sequences only. Part of the clones is absent; in the studies checked, under half of the shortfall reflects unresolved V genes, and no reason is known for the rest. The sample records some 120,000 clones, roughly nine tenths of which are singletons. Approximately 1.1% of the sample goes to the ten largest clones. What was sequenced was PBMCs. These receptors were taken from a woman aged 18-29 years in good health and CMV-seronegative.

The chain has TRBV6-5 and TRBJ1-1; D is uncertain. The germline V gene has CDR1 MNHEY and CDR2 SVGAGI. V was shortened by 2 bases and J by 1 base, with 8 bases between the two germline ends. CDR3 length: 14 amino acids. The CDR3 sequence: CASSYGDTNTEAFF. CDR3 in DNA: TGTGCCAGCAGTTACGGTGACACGAACACTGAAGCTTTCTTT.

The rearrangement uses TRBV30 and TRBJ2-1, with TRBD1 matching over 10 bases. J was trimmed by 4 bases and V by 4 bases; bases with no gene match: 4. The CDR3 has 14 residues. Germline values: CDR1 GTSNPN, CDR2 SVGIG (reference sequence). The CDR3 sequence: CAWTRDRGYNEQFF. CDR3 nucleotide sequence: TGTGCCTGGACACGGGACAGGGGTTACAATGAGCAGTTCTTC. The entire variable domain, with the rest obtained from reference TRBV30 and TRBJ2-1, is as follows: SQTIHQWPATLVQPVGSPLSLECTVEGTSNPNLYWYRQAAGRGLQLLFYSVGIGQISSEVPQNLSASRPQDRQFILSSKKLLLSDSGFYLCAWTRDRGYNEQFFGPGTRLTVL.

V and J are TRBV19 and TRBJ1-2; no clear D gene. V shed 3 bases and J shed 3 bases, with 11 bases lying between them. The CDR3 is 14 residues long. Germline CDR1 LNHDA, CDR2 SQIVND (reference sequence). The CDR3 nucleotides read TGTGCCAGTAGTATTAATGCAGATGACTATGGCTACACCTTC. It specifies CASSINADDYGYTF.

The chain uses TRBV15 and TRBJ2-2, with TRBD2 matching over 9 bases. The J segment lost 6 bases and the V segment lost 3 bases, leaving 11 bases of the junction unmatched. Germline CDR1 and CDR2: LNHNV and YYDKDF (reference sequence). The CDR3 consists of 17 residues. The CDR3 protein is CATSRNPGLAPAGELFF. The CDR3 nucleotides read TGTGCCACCAGCAGGAACCCGGGACTAGCACCAGCCGGGGAGCTGTTTTTT.

CDR3: CASSLTENTEAFF. CDR3 DNA sequence: TGTGCCAGCAGTTTAACAGAAAACACTGAAGCTTTCTTT. V usage is TRBV27 and J usage is TRBJ1-1; D gene uncertain. Germline V gives CDR1 MNHEY, CDR2 SMNVEV (reference sequence). This CDR3 has 13 residues. V was clipped by 2 bases and J by 2 bases, with 6 bases between them.

The chain is built from TRBV27 and TRBJ2-7; TRBD2 matches at 9 bases. Germline V gene sequence: CDR1 MNHEY, CDR2 SMNVEV (reference sequence). V gave up 3 bases and J gave up 2 bases; unmatched junction bases: 5. This CDR3 contains 15 residues. The CDR3 protein is CASSLSSSGAYEQYV. The CDR3 bases are TGTGCCAGCAGTTTGAGCTCTAGCGGGGCCTACGAGCAGTACGTC.

The chain has TRBV11-2 and TRBJ2-7, with D possibly matching TRBD1 (5 bases). CDR1 and CDR2 from the germline V gene are SGHAT and FQNNGV. V lost 5 bases and J 3 bases, leaving 8 bases between the germline ends. The CDR3 has 12 amino acids. This chain's CDR3 is CASSLDSYEQYF. DNA for the CDR3: TGTGCCAGCAGCCTCGACAGCTACGAGCAGTACTTC.

The CDR3: CASSTSQGLGGYTF. CDR3 nucleotide sequence: TGTGCCAGCAGCACAAGTCAGGGCCTTGGCGGCTACACCTTC. The rearrangement uses TRBV5-4 and TRBJ1-2; a weak D match, TRBD1 (5 bases). The V gene lost 4 bases and the J gene lost 8 bases, with 18 bases spanning the gap. This CDR3 region has 14 residues. Germline values: CDR1 SGHNT, CDR2 YYREEE (reference sequence).